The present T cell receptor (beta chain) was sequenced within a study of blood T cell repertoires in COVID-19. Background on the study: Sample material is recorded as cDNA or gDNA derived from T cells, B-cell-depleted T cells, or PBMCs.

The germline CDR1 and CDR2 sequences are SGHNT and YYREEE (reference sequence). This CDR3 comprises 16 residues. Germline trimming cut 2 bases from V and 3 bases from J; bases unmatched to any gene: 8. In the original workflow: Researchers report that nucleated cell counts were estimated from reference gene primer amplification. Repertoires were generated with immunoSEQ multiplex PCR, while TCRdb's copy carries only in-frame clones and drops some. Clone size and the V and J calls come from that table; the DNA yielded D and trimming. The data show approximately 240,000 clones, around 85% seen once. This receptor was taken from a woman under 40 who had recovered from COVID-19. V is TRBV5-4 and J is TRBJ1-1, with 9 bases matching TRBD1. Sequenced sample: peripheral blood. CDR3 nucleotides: TGTGCCAGCAGCTTCACAGGGGGCCAATACTACACTGAAGCTTTCTTT. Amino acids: CASSFTGGQYYTEAFF.